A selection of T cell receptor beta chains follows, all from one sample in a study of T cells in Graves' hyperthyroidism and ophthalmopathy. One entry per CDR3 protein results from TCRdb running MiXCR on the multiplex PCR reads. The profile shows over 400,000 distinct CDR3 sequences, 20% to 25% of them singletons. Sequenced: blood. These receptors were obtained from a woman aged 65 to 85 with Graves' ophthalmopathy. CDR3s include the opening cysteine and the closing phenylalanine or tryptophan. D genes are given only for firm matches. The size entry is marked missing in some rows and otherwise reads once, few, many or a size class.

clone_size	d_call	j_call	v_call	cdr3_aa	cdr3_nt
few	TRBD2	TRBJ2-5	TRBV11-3	CASSPSPSGSETQYF	TGTGCCAGCAGCCCCTCCCCCAGCGGGAGTGAGACCCAGTACTTC
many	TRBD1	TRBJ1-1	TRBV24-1	CATSEGTGGTEAFF	TGTGCCACCAGTGAAGGGACAGGGGGCACTGAAGCTTTCTTT
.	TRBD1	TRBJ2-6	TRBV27	CASRDRISSGANVLTF	TGTGCCAGCCGGGACAGAATTAGCTCTGGGGCCAACGTCCTGACTTTC
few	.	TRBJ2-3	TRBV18	CASSPSTNTDTQYF	TGTGCCAGCTCACCCTCGACTAACACAGATACGCAGTATTTT
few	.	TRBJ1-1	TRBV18	CASSKENSYEAFF	TGTGCCAGCTCAAAAGAGAACAGTTACGAAGCTTTCTTT
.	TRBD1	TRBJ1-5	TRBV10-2	CASRAGGTGLNQPQHF	TGCGCCAGCAGGGCGGGCGGGACAGGGCTCAATCAGCCCCAGCATTTT
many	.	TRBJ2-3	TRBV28	CASSLREGTDTQYF	TGTGCCAGCAGTTTACGGGAAGGGACAGATACGCAGTATTTT
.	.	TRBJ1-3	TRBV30	CAWMPGVGNTIYF	TGTGCCTGGATGCCGGGGGTCGGAAACACCATATATTTT
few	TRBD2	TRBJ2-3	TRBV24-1	CATSDRRLAGGPDTQYF	TGTGCCACCAGTGACCGCCGACTAGCGGGAGGGCCTGATACGCAGTATTTT
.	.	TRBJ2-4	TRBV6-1	CASRATGLAKNIQYF	TGTGCCAGCCGGGCGACGGGCCTAGCCAAAAACATTCAGTACTTC
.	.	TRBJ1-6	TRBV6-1	CASSWVGSNSPLHF	TGTGCCAGCAGTTGGGTAGGGTCTAATTCACCCCTCCACTTT
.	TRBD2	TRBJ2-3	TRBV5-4	CASSLSGLATDTQYF	TGTGCCAGCAGCTTGTCGGGACTAGCAACAGATACGCAGTATTTT
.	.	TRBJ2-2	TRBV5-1	CASSSRGLGTGELFF	TGCGCCAGCAGCTCCAGGGGCCTCGGGACCGGGGAGCTGTTTTTT
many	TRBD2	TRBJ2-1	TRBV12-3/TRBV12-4	CASSRGLAGLDEQFF	TGTGCCAGCAGCCGGGGACTAGCGGGTTTGGATGAGCAGTTCTTC
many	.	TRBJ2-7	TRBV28	CASSTGFRTYEQYF	TGTGCCAGCTCTACAGGGTTTAGGACCTACGAGCAGTACTTC
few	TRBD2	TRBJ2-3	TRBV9	CASSGTSGMSDTQYF	TGTGCCAGCAGCGGGACTAGCGGGATGTCAGATACGCAGTATTTT
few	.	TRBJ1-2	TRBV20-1	CSALLGANYGYTF	TGCAGTGCTCTGTTGGGGGCCAACTATGGCTACACCTTC
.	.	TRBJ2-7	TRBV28	CASSFPPQKRYEQYF	TGTGCCAGCAGTTTCCCCCCCCAGAAACGCTACGAGCAGTACTTC
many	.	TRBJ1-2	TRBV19	CASSIQGGYGYTF	TGTGCCAGTAGTATCCAGGGCGGCTATGGCTACACCTTC
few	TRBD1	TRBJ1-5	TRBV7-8	CASSSRDRGFRQPQHF	TGTGCCAGCAGCTCCCGGGACAGGGGTTTCAGACAGCCCCAGCATTTT
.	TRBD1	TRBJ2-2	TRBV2	CASSGDRAPGELFF	TGTGCCAGCAGTGGAGACAGGGCTCCCGGGGAGCTGTTTTTT
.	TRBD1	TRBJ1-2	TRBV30	CAWTKRTGSHGYTF	TGTGCCTGGACTAAAAGGACAGGCTCACATGGCTACACCTTC
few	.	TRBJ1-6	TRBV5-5	CASSSSWGNNSPLHF	TGTGCCAGCAGCTCGAGCTGGGGGAATAATTCACCCCTCCACTTT
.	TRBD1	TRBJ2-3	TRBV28	CASSLEQGAGTQYF	TGTGCCAGCAGTTTAGAACAGGGGGCGGGTACGCAGTATTTT
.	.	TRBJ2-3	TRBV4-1	CASSQDPGGTDTQYF	TGCGCCAGCAGCCAAGATCCAGGGGGCACAGATACGCAGTATTTT
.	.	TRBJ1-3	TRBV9	CASSPLGRTSGNTIYF	TGTGCCAGCAGCCCCTTGGGACGGACCTCTGGAAACACCATATATTTT
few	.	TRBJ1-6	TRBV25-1	CASSAGAPSALHF	TGTGCCAGCAGTGCTGGAGCCCCTTCAGCCCTCCACTTT
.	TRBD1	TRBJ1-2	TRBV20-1	CSARQGATGYGYTF	TGCAGTGCTAGGCAGGGGGCGACGGGCTATGGCTACACCTTC
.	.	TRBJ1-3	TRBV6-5	CASSYSRIYSGNTIYF	TGTGCCAGCAGTTACTCACGGATTTACTCTGGAAACACCATATATTTT
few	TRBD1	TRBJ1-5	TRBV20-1	CSARGTGDQPQHF	TGCAGTGCTAGGGGGACAGGAGATCAGCCCCAGCATTTT
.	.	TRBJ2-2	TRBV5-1	CASSLSQVGTGELFF	TGCGCCAGCAGCTTGTCCCAGGTTGGAACCGGGGAGCTGTTTTTT
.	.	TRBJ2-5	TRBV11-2	CASSIDRSQYF	TGTGCCAGCAGCATAGACAGGAGCCAGTACTTC
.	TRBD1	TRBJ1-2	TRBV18	CASSPGQGQYGYTF	TGTGCCAGCTCACCGGGACAGGGTCAATATGGCTACACCTTC
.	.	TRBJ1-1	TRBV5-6	CASSLVADTEAFF	TGTGCCAGCAGCTTGGTAGCAGACACTGAAGCTTTCTTT
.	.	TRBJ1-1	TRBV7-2	CASSNSFGGRWTEAFF	TGTGCCAGCAGCAACAGTTTTGGAGGCAGGTGGACTGAAGCTTTCTTT
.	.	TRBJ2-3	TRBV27	CASSGKRSTDTQYF	TGTGCCAGCAGTGGCAAGCGGAGCACAGATACGCAGTATTTT
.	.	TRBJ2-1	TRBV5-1	CASSLTAAPYNEQFF	TGCGCCAGCAGCTTGACAGCGGCACCCTACAATGAGCAGTTCTTC
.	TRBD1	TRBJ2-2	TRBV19	CASPGLTGKFAGELFF	TGTGCCAGCCCTGGCCTGACAGGGAAATTTGCCGGGGAGCTGTTTTTT
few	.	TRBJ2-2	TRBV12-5	CASGLVMWGTDLNTGELFF	TGTGCTAGTGGTTTGGTAATGTGGGGGACGGATCTAAACACCGGGGAGCTGTTTTTT
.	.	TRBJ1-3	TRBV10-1	CASSGPGTSGNTIYF	TGCGCCAGCAGCGGACCGGGCACCTCTGGAAACACCATATATTTT
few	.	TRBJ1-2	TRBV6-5	CASSYSGRDGGYTF	TGTGCCAGCAGTTACTCGGGCAGGGATGGGGGCTACACCTTC
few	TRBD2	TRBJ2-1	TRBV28	CASSLAARVFGEFF	TGTGCCAGCAGTCTAGCGGCACGGGTATTTGGGGAGTTCTTC
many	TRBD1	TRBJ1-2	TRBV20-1	CSAGDRANYGYTF	TGCAGTGCTGGGGACAGGGCTAACTATGGCTACACCTTC
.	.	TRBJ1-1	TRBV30	CAWVTGTEAFF	TGTGCCTGGGTAACAGGGACTGAAGCTTTCTTT
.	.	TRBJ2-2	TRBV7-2	CASSLGVVGKTGELFF	TGTGCCAGCAGCTTAGGTGTAGTGGGGAAAACCGGGGAGCTGTTTTTT
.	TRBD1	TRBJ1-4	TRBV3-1	CASSQRLTGVNEKLFF	TGTGCCAGCAGCCAAAGATTGACAGGGGTTAATGAAAAACTGTTTTTT
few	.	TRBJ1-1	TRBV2	CASTERVLGTEAFF	TGTGCCAGCACCGAGCGGGTCTTGGGGACTGAAGCTTTCTTT
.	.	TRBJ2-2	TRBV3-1	CASSLRTGEPFF	TGTGCCAGCAGCCTTAGGACCGGGGAGCCGTTTTTT
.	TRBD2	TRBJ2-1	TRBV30	CAWSRGRDEQFF	TGTGCCTGGAGTAGAGGGAGGGATGAGCAGTTCTTC
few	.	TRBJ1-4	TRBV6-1	CASSEPNSSTNEKLFF	TGTGCCAGCAGTGAACCCAATTCATCAACTAATGAAAAACTGTTTTTT
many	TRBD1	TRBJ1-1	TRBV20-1	CSAYGTGGLEAFF	TGCAGTGCATACGGGACAGGGGGACTTGAAGCTTTCTTT
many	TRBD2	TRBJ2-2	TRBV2	CASSVVGGPSTGELFF	TGTGCCAGCAGTGTAGTGGGAGGGCCGAGCACCGGGGAGCTGTTTTTT
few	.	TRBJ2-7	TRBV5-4	CASSLYHSHEQYF	TGTGCCAGCAGCTTATACCATTCGCACGAGCAGTACTTC
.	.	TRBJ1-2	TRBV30	CAWSVLTGNYGYTF	TGTGCCTGGAGTGTACTCACAGGGAACTATGGCTACACCTTC
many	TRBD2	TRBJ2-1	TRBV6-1	CASSYSLAGYNEQFF	TGTGCCAGCAGTTACTCGCTAGCGGGTTACAATGAGCAGTTCTTC
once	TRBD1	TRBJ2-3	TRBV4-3	CASSQDYGTGEGDTQYF	TGCGCCAGCAGCCAAGACTATGGGACAGGGGAGGGAGATACGCAGTATTTT
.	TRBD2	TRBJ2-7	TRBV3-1	CASSLRTSGLGQYF	TGTGCCAGCAGCCTCCGGACTAGCGGTCTTGGGCAGTACTTC
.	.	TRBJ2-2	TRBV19	CASRPRLHGELFF	TGTGCCAGTAGGCCCAGGCTCCACGGGGAGCTGTTTTTT
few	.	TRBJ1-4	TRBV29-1	CSASGRSNEKLFF	TGCAGCGCATCAGGACGGTCTAATGAAAAACTGTTTTTT
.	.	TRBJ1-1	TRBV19	CASSGHRAARTEAFF	TGTGCCAGTAGTGGGCACAGGGCGGCTCGGACTGAAGCTTTCTTT